Detailed here is one TCR beta chain. Original data processing: Researchers report that nucleated cell counts were estimated from reference gene primer amplification. Produced via immunoSEQ multiplex PCR; TCRdb's table is partial and in-frame only. That table gives V, J and clone size, and the DNA gave D and trimming. The data hold tens of thousands of clones, with 70% to 90% observed a single time. This entry comes from a study of blood T cell repertoires in COVID-19. Whole-study context: Sites in the United States, Italy and Spain provided acute and convalescent COVID-19 samples. PBMCs, B-cell-depleted T cells, or T cells provided the cDNA or gDNA that made up the material.

Sequenced material: peripheral blood. The TCR originated in a human donor in a cohort sampled during active COVID-19.

DNA of the CDR3: TGCAGCGTCGAGATCTGGACAGGGTACAACGAGCAGTACTTC. It codes for CSVEIWTGYNEQYF. V is TRBV29-1 and J is TRBJ2-7; 8 bases agree with TRBD1. The germline V gene has CDR1 SQVTM and CDR2 ANQGSEA. Trimming removed 6 bases from V and 5 bases from J; junction bases left unmatched: 12. The CDR3 runs to 14 residues.